In this sample, the clone carrying this T cell receptor beta chain turned up a few times. The data are from a study of spatial heterogeneity in lung cancer. Study at large: Samples were obtained from approximately 76 donors, all untreated early-stage non-small cell lung cancer patients. The study consistently detected more beta-chain than alpha-chain sequences.

TCRdb redid the calling of the 5' RACE reads with MiXCR, one entry per CDR3 protein. The sample contains more than 9,500 distinct CDR3 sequences, 23% of which appear only once. The time point is: blood at routine non-recurrence follow-up after resection. V lost 1 base to trimming and J lost 0 bases; unmatched junction nucleotides: 4. This CDR3 has 17 amino acids. Germline CDR1 reads LGHDT; CDR2 reads YNNKEL (reference sequence). The receptor comes from a female donor with early-stage non-small cell lung cancer. This rearrangement joins TRBV3-1 to TRBJ1-4; 8 nucleotides line up with TRBD1. The sequences come from PBMCs, collected at follow-up. This CDR3 reads CASSQGQGRATNEKLFF. The CDR3 coding sequence is TGTGCCAGCAGCCAAGGACAGGGGCGTGCAACTAATGAAAAACTGTTTTTT.